This TCR beta chain originates from a study of CD8 T cells in ankylosing spondylitis. Study-wide points: Researchers report that disease-linked clones proved CD8+ and relatively rare in peripheral blood.

Comments on this clonotype: The antigen is not known.

One entry per CDR3 protein results from TCRdb running MiXCR on the 5' RACE reads. The table lists roughly 120,000 distinct CDR3 sequences, about an eighth of them singletons. The CDR3 runs 16 residues. Between the trimmed V and J ends, which lost 2 bases and 0 bases, there was a span of 17 bases. From germline, CDR1 is DFQATT and CDR2 SNEGSKA (reference sequence). The chain recombines TRBV20-1 with TRBJ2-7; D uncertain. Sequences were obtained from blood, either unsorted or a sorted T cell fraction (not recorded which). The TCR was taken from a female donor with ankylosing spondylitis or in good health (not recorded which). CDR3 DNA sequence: TGCAGTGCTAGACCCCAAACTCGTCTGGCCTCCTACGAGCAGTACTTC. As protein: CSARPQTRLASYEQYF.